Each of the 28 T cell receptor beta chains below was sequenced from the same sample in a study of neurological immune-mediated disorders. TCRdb redid the calling of the 5' RACE reads with MiXCR, one entry per CDR3 protein. The table includes tens of thousands of distinct CDR3 sequences, about 5.1% detected once. The sequenced material came from PBMCs. Source of these receptors: a woman in her 70s with multiple sclerosis.

This clonotype was counted ten times or more. The gene calls are TRBV5-1 and TRBJ2-2; TRBD1 matches 7 bases. The length of the CDR3 is 15 residues. V shed 2 bases and J 1 base; nucleotides not matched to a gene: 2. In germline, CDR1 is SGHRS, CDR2 YFSETQ. CDR3 loop: CASSFQGENTGELFF. The CDR3 DNA is TGCGCCAGCAGCTTTCAGGGGGAGAACACCGGGGAGCTGTTTTTT.

This clonotype was detected many times. One end of the junction varies from germline; a read error may be responsible. J is TRBJ2-7 and V is TRBV20-1, with D possibly TRBD1 on 6 matching bases. The CDR3 has 12 residues. The germline V gene has CDR1 DFQATT and CDR2 SNEGSKA (reference sequence). The chain's CDR3 is CSAGDRFYEQYF. CDR3 nucleotide sequence: TGCAGTGCTGGAGACAGGTTCTACGAGCAGTACTTC.

This clonotype was counted many times. This chain links TRBV5-1 with TRBJ1-1; 9 bases match TRBD1. This CDR3 spans 15 amino acids. CDR1 and CDR2 from the germline V gene are SGHRS and YFSETQ. The V and J ends lost 0 bases and 6 bases, in that order; junction bases with no gene match: 6. The CDR3 spells CASSLGGTGRAEAFF. Written as DNA, the CDR3 is TGCGCCAGCAGCTTGGGAGGGACAGGGAGAGCTGAAGCTTTCTTT.

This clonotype occurred many times. The chain carries TRBV15 and TRBJ2-7; 10 positions agree with TRBD2. Germline assignment: CDR1 LNHNV and CDR2 YYDKDF (reference sequence). The CDR3 has 19 residues. V lost 3 bases to trimming and J lost 7 bases; unmatched junction nucleotides: 21. The CDR3 DNA is TGTGCCACCAGCAGCGAGAGAGGGGACCCTAGCGGGAGACGTTGGGAGCAGTACTTC. Its protein is CATSSERGDPSGRRWEQYF.

This clonotype was observed at least ten times. CDR3 DNA sequence: TGTGCCAGCAGCTATCCTAGCGGGAGGGTCAAAAACATTCAGTACTTC. Translated: CASSYPSGRVKNIQYF. The J gene is TRBJ2-4, the V gene TRBV7-2; TRBD2 matches 12 bases. The CDR3 has 16 residues. Losses at the gene ends were 4 bases for V and 3 bases for J; bases not matched to a gene: 4. The germline V gene has CDR1 SGHTA and CDR2 FQGNSA.

This clonotype was observed a handful of times. V is TRBV7-2 and J is TRBJ2-7; D may match TRBD1 or TRBD2 (6 bases each). V was cut by 7 bases and J by 0 bases, with 13 bases left in between. The germline V gene encodes CDR1 SGHTA and CDR2 FQGNSA. This CDR3 has 14 amino acids. DNA for the CDR3: TGTGCCAGCATGAAAGGGGGGAGCTCCTACGAGCAGTACTTC. Amino acids: CASMKGGSSYEQYF.

This clonotype came up many times. In nucleotides, the CDR3 is TGTGCCATCAGTGAGTCGGCAACCGTTTATGGCTACACCTTC. This codes for CAISESATVYGYTF. The chain carries TRBV10-3 and TRBJ1-2; no definite D call. Trimming removed 0 bases at V and 5 bases at J, with 10 bases between. The CDR3 length is 14 residues. Germline lookup yields CDR1 ENHRY and CDR2 SYGVKD.

This clonotype was recorded at least ten times. The chain recombines TRBV7-9 with TRBJ2-1, with a weak D call TRBD1 (6 bases). V was trimmed by 1 base and J by 4 bases, leaving 20 bases between them. CDR1 and CDR2 from the germline V gene are SEHNR and FQNEAQ (reference sequence). This CDR3 region has 18 residues. The CDR3 is CASSLGVRGQLAYNEQFF. The CDR3 nucleotides are TGTGCCAGCAGCTTAGGAGTGCGTGGACAGCTCGCTTACAATGAGCAGTTCTTC.

This clonotype came up many times. The chain couples TRBV9 to TRBJ2-3; TRBD2 matches at 10 bases. The J segment lost 2 bases and the V segment lost 1 base, leaving 1 base of the junction unmatched. This CDR3 is 15 amino acids long. In germline, CDR1 is SGDLS, CDR2 YYNGEE. Written as DNA, the CDR3 is TGTGCCAGCAGCGTAACTAGCGGGATCACAGATACGCAGTATTTT. Translation: CASSVTSGITDTQYF.

This clonotype has at least ten counts. This sequence joins TRBV3-1 and TRBJ2-5; D gene uncertain. The germline V gene encodes CDR1 LGHDT and CDR2 YNNKEL (reference sequence). V shed 0 bases and J shed 5 bases, with 4 bases lying between them. The length of the CDR3 is 12 residues. DNA of the CDR3: TGTGCCAGCAGCCAAGATGGCGAGACCCAGTACTTC. As protein: CASSQDGETQYF.

This clonotype was seen ten or more times. This chain joins TRBV20-1 and TRBJ2-3; 11 bases align to TRBD2. This CDR3 comprises 15 residues. The junction had 2 bases not matched to a gene; V was cut back by 3 bases and J by 0 bases. The germline gives CDR1 DFQATT, CDR2 SNEGSKA (reference sequence). The CDR3 DNA sequence: TGCAGTGCTAGGACTAGCGGGGCTAGCACAGATACGCAGTATTTT. Its translation: CSARTSGASTDTQYF.

This clonotype has more than one count but fewer than ten. The J gene is TRBJ1-4, the V gene TRBV6-6; no definite D call. CDR3 length equals 15 residues. Trimming pared 0 bases from V and 3 bases from J, leaving 8 bases between. CDR1 is MNHNY, CDR2 SVGAGI, per germline (reference sequence). The CDR3 spells CASSYSGLPNEKLFF. DNA for the CDR3: TGTGCCAGCAGTTACTCCGGGTTACCTAATGAAAAACTGTTTTTT.

This clonotype has ten or more counts. This chain links TRBV4-1 with TRBJ2-3, with D uncertain. Trimming removed 2 bases at V and 6 bases at J, with 12 bases between. Germline CDR1 reads MGHRA; CDR2 reads YSYEKL. The CDR3 has 14 amino acids. The CDR3 DNA sequence: TGCGCCAGCAGCCAAAAGTTGGATACGGATACGCAGTATTTT. Translated, it gives CASSQKLDTDTQYF.

This clonotype was detected a few times. The CDR3 sequence: CASSLAVGATNYGYTF. DNA of the CDR3: TGTGCCAGCAGCTTAGCCGTGGGGGCGACTAACTATGGCTACACCTTC. The V gene is TRBV7-2, the J gene TRBJ1-2, with TRBD1 as a possible D gene (6 bases). V was cut by 0 bases and J by 0 bases, with 11 bases left in between. Per the germline V gene, CDR1 is SGHTA and CDR2 is FQGNSA. The CDR3 extends over 16 amino acids.

This clonotype was seen at least ten times. The chain couples TRBV5-1 to TRBJ2-5; D may be TRBD2 (6 bases). V lost 4 bases, J lost 5 bases, and 15 bases lay in between. The CDR3 sequence is 14 residues long. Germline CDR1 is SGHRS and CDR2 is YFSETQ. In nucleotides, the CDR3 is TGCGCCAGCAGCGGAGCGGGTTGGGGCGAGACCCAGTACTTC. This sequence encodes CASSGAGWGETQYF.

This clonotype was counted many times. The CDR3: CASSLLGTLIWQYF. CDR3 in DNA: TGTGCCAGCAGTTTGTTGGGTACCCTAATATGGCAGTACTTC. The chain carries TRBV12-3 or TRBV12-4 and TRBJ2-7; no clear D. This CDR3 has 14 amino acids. Deletions cut 3 bases from V and 9 bases from J, with 18 bases between.

This clonotype occurred many times. The chain joins TRBV29-1 to TRBJ2-7; TRBD2 matches 9 bases. The germline V gene has CDR1 SQVTM and CDR2 ANQGSEA. V shed 4 bases and J 3 bases; nucleotides not matched to a gene: 7. There are 14 residues in the CDR3. The CDR3 coding sequence is TGCAGCGTTGGGAGTGGTAGCGGGAGCTACGAGCAGTACTTC. It encodes CSVGSGSGSYEQYF.

This clonotype was seen at least ten times. The rearrangement uses TRBV5-5 and TRBJ1-6; tentatively, D is TRBD1 (5 bases). The germline V gene has CDR1 SGHKS and CDR2 YYEKEE (reference sequence). With 2 bases removed from V and 8 bases from J, the gap between germline ends came to 11 bases. The CDR3 sequence is 14 residues long. In DNA form, the CDR3 reads TGTGCCAGCAGCTTTCAGGGAAGGGATTCACCCCTCCACTTT. This codes for CASSFQGRDSPLHF.

Ten or more counts support this clonotype. The gene calls are TRBV12-3 or TRBV12-4 and TRBJ2-1, with D perhaps TRBD1 or TRBD2 (5 bases each). This CDR3 contains 14 residues. V dropped 3 bases and J dropped 3 bases, with 9 bases sitting between them. CDR3 sequence reads: CASSLRDHYNEQFF. As DNA, the CDR3 is TGTGCCAGCAGTTTGAGGGACCACTACAATGAGCAGTTCTTC.

This clonotype occurred many times. One junction end does not reproduce the germline sequence, and a read error may be involved. This rearrangement joins TRBV5-1 to TRBJ2-1, with D possibly being TRBD1 (6 bases). Germline V gene lookup returns CDR1 SGHRS and CDR2 YFSETQ. CDR3 length: 14 residues. The CDR3 sequence is CASRDRPSYDEQFF. The CDR3 nucleotides read TGCGCCAGCAGGGACAGACCGTCCTACGATGAGCAGTTCTTC.

This clonotype came up many times. The gene calls are TRBV20-1 and TRBJ2-1, with 13 bases matching TRBD2. The CDR3 is 17 amino acids. V was clipped by 2 bases and J by 7 bases; unmatched bases: 11. Germline-derived CDR1 and CDR2 are DFQATT and SNEGSKA (reference sequence). CDR3: CSARPEALAGGRNEQFF. CDR3 sequence (DNA): TGCAGTGCTAGACCTGAAGCACTAGCGGGAGGGAGAAATGAGCAGTTCTTC.

The chain recombines TRBV6-6 with TRBJ2-7; 10 positions agree with TRBD2. Per germline, CDR1 MNHNY and CDR2 SVGAGI (reference sequence). After removal of 0 bases from V and 2 bases from J, the junction contained 19 bases not matched to a gene. This CDR3 comprises 21 residues. CDR3 DNA: TGTGCCAGCAGTTACTCAAGGACAGGGAGAACTAGCGGGACCTCCACCTACGAGCAGTACTTC. Translated: CASSYSRTGRTSGTSTYEQYF.

The sample holds many counts of this clonotype. The chain couples TRBV4-3 to TRBJ2-2, with TRBD1 identical over 7 bases. Trimming removed 2 bases from V and 6 bases from J; junction bases left unmatched: 0. From germline, CDR1 is LGHNA and CDR2 YSLEER. The CDR3 has 13 residues. The CDR3 coding sequence is TGCGCCAGCAGCCAAACAGGGGCCGGGGAGCTGTTTTTT. Its protein product is CASSQTGAGELFF.

This clonotype came up a few times. V is TRBV15 and J is TRBJ1-2, with 8 positions matching TRBD1. The junction had 6 bases not matched to a gene; V was cut back by 4 bases and J by 8 bases. The CDR3 is made up of 13 amino acids. CDR1 and CDR2 (germline): LNHNV, YYDKDF (reference sequence). The CDR3 DNA reads TGTGCCACCAGCATTCTAGGACAGGGAGGCTACACCTTC. This translates into CATSILGQGGYTF.

In regard to this clonotype: This may stem from a read error, because a much larger clone lies one nucleotide away. The CDR3 loop reads CASSAAYRTNNEQFF. The DNA of the CDR3 is TGTGCCAGCAGTGCGGCCTACAGGACTAACAATGAGCAGTTCTTC. The genes are TRBV6-5 and TRBJ2-1; a weak D match, TRBD2 (6 bases). This CDR3 has 15 residues. Germline V gives CDR1 MNHEY, CDR2 SVGAGI. V was shortened by 5 bases and J by 5 bases, with 16 bases between the two germline ends.

This clonotype was detected ten times or more. This rearrangement joins TRBV5-1 to TRBJ1-5; 7 nucleotides agree with TRBD1. The CDR3 totals 14 residues. The germline V gene encodes CDR1 SGHRS and CDR2 YFSETQ. Trimming removed 4 bases from V and 4 bases from J; junction bases left unmatched: 5. The CDR3 region is CASSAGQPNQPQHF. The DNA of the CDR3 is TGCGCCAGCAGCGCGGGACAGCCAAATCAGCCCCAGCATTTT.

At least ten counts were recorded for this clonotype. The V and J genes are TRBV15 and TRBJ2-1; D unresolved. With 8 bases removed from V and 7 bases from J, the gap between germline ends came to 18 bases. The CDR3 sequence is 14 residues long. Germline assignment: CDR1 LNHNV and CDR2 YYDKDF (reference sequence). The CDR3 DNA reads TGTGCCACCGCCCTCCAAATGTCGAGTAATGAGCAGTTCTTC. Encoded protein: CATALQMSSNEQFF.

This clonotype came up many times. CDR3 nucleotide sequence: TGTGCCAGCAGCCCCTGGGGGCCCTCCTACAATGAGCAGTTCTTC. Protein: CASSPWGPSYNEQFF. This chain connects TRBV7-3 to TRBJ2-1, with D perhaps matching TRBD1 (6 bases). The CDR3 extends over 15 amino acids. Germline CDR1 and CDR2: SGHTA and FQGTGA. V lost 5 bases, J lost 0 bases, and 11 bases lay in between. The full variable domain, rest sourced from reference TRBV7-3 and TRBJ2-1, is GAGVSQTPSNKVTEKGKYVELRCDPISGHTALYWYRQSLGQGPEFLIYFQGTGAADDSGLPNDRFFAVRPEGSVSTLKIQRTERGDSAVYLCASSPWGPSYNEQFFGPGTRLTVL.